This section outlines one T cell receptor beta chain sequence together with its context. This clonotype was seen only a few times. No antigen is known for it. No base-level quality is on record; no much larger clone is a single base apart. These data belong to a study of spatial heterogeneity in lung cancer (dated by TCRdb to between 2018 and 2020). Study-level background: Beta-chain transcripts were consistently detected in greater numbers than alpha-chain transcripts, which likely reflected higher beta-chain transcript abundance. In the raw uncorrected reads, each unique combination of TCR and UMI appeared more than ten times on average. TCR alpha and beta repertoires were quantitatively compared across multiple tumor regions, matched nontumor lung and blood in non-small cell lung cancer. Nonsynonymous mutation counts, determined by whole-exome sequencing of tumor tissue, were related to TCR repertoire features. At surgery, both alpha and beta chains were TCR-sequenced in 200 to 250 tumor regions, fewer than 65 matched nontumor lung samples and over 50 PBMC samples.

CDR1 and CDR2, looked up from the germline V gene, are SQVTM and ANQGSEA. V loses 3 bases at its end and J loses 2 bases; junction bases beyond the gene matches: 2. Its CDR3 holds 13 amino acids, cysteine through phenylalanine. Only the CDR3 portion is preserved as DNA: 39 bases, with reading frame beginning at the first base. Here is what the overall study found, with its caveats: Ubiquitous expanded tumor TCRs showed up in blood more often at tumor resection than at routine follow-up. Confirming at a functional level the hypothesis that regional TCRs recognize regional mutations was considered to require additional single-cell paired TCR alpha and beta sequencing.

What this sample's time point label stands for: sample taken at primary tumor resection. For TCR sequencing, whole RNA was extracted from tumor and nontumor lung tissue, or from cryopreserved PBMC samples, and no cell sorting was done. Donors were 70 or so patients with early-stage, untreated non-small cell lung cancer from the lung TRACERx cohort. Only patients for whom sufficient RNA was available from at least two tumor regions were selected for TCR sequencing. Receptor amplification or capture employed 5' RACE. For sequencing, a NextSeq 500 was employed. To allow correction of PCR and sequencing errors, the TCR library protocol tagged every TCR cDNA molecule with a unique molecular identifier. In the source study's methods: Decombinator tools were used for TCR identification, UMI-based error correction and CDR3 extraction. Expanded TCRs were defined as those above a frequency of 2 per 1,000, corresponding to the top 1% of the tumor frequency distribution. Rényi diversity was computed with the R vegan package after subsampling each repertoire 100 times to 5,000 TCRs. CDR3 similarity networks were built from amino acid triplet string-kernel similarity, with CDR3s being connected when pairwise similarity was above 0.82. TCRdb ran its own pipeline on the public reads, namely fastp trimming at Q25 and MiXCR clone calling, and kept in-frame beta chains. Rows matching on CDR3 protein sequence are summarized as one entry with the most common DNA and genes. V and J calls and clone size were set by TCRdb, not the authors. The sample table shows more than 65,000 distinct CDR3 sequences, and 10% to 15% are seen once. 4.6% of the sample is in the top ten clones.

The source is a male donor with early-stage non-small cell lung cancer. This sequence uses TRBV29-1 and TRBJ2-7, with 9 middle bases fitting TRBD2. This material consisted of PBMCs, taken at surgery. The CDR3 protein is CSVEAGGAYEQYF. The DNA sequence follows: TGCAGCGTTGAGGCGGGAGGGGCCTACGAGCAGTACTTC.